What follows describes a single TCR beta chain. As yet, its antigen is unknown. Measured with immunoSEQ multiplex PCR; TCRdb has only the in-frame clones, and not every one. The data contain roughly 24,000 clones, 73% of them seen just once; the ten biggest clones take up approximately 5%. This sample was included in a study of vaccination effects on CD4 cells after COVID-19. Peptide-pool stimulation followed by sequencing identified expanded antigen-specific CD4+ clonotypes in the ViraFEST assay. Cultured cells yielded isolated CD4+ T cells after 10 days. Among the vaccine recipients, none had a prior SARS-CoV-2 infection, and nucleocapsid antibodies were negative. A few million PBMC per well received 10 IU/ml IL-2 and 9 to 10 ug/ml peptides in culture. Cultures got half-medium changes with IL-2 on days 3 and 7. Germline V CDR1 and CDR2: SQVTM, ANQGSEA. V was shortened by 3 bases and J by 2 bases, with 14 bases between the two germline ends. The CDR3 runs 15 residues.

The rearrangement links TRBV29-1 to TRBJ2-1; D assignment may be TRBD1 or TRBD2 (6 bases each). The material was CD4+ T cells from PBMCs cultured with SARS-CoV-2 spike peptides, obtained before COVID-19 vaccination. The source is a human donor who received a COVID-19 vaccine. The CDR3 sequence: CSVESFRGPYNEQFF. The CDR3 DNA reads as TGCAGCGTTGAGAGTTTCCGGGGGCCCTACAATGAGCAGTTCTTC.